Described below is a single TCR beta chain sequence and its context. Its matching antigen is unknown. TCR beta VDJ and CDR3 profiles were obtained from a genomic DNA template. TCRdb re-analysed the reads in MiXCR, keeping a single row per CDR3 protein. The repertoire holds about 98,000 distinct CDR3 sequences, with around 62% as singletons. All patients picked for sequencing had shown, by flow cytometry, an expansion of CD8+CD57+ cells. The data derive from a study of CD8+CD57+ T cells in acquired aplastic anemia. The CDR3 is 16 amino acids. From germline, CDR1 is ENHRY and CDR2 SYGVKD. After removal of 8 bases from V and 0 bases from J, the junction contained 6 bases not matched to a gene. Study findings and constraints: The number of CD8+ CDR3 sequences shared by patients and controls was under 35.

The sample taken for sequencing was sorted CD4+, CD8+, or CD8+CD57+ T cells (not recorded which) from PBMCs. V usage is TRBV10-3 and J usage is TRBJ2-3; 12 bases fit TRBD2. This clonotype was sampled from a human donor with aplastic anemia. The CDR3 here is CAIASGGARSTDTQYF. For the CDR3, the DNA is TGTGCCATCGCTAGCGGGGGGGCGCGAAGCACAGATACGCAGTATTTT.